A single sample gave rise to the 6 T cell receptor beta chains below, sequenced in a study of blood T cell repertoires in COVID-19 (TCRdb year 2020). The library was produced with the immunoSEQ multiplex PCR assay. TCRdb holds this immuneACCESS table with in-frame rearrangements only. Some clones are missing; in checked studies, unresolved V genes explain under half, and the rest has no known cause. This sample comprises approximately 300,000 clones, 90% of them detected only once. 3.5% to 4.5% of the sample goes to the ten largest clones. The specimen was PBMCs or T cells enriched from blood (not recorded which). These receptors were obtained from a woman aged 18-29 years with acute COVID-19.

V and J are TRBV13 and TRBJ2-7; D gene uncertain. The CDR3 runs 12 residues. Germline V gives CDR1 PRHDT, CDR2 FYEKMQ (reference sequence). V shed 5 bases and J shed 7 bases, with 12 bases lying between them. For the CDR3, the DNA is TGTGCCAGCAGCAGCCTATATCGGGAGCAGTACTTC. Residues: CASSSLYREQYF.

The CDR3: CATSAPLAGVHEQYF. As DNA, the CDR3 is TGTGCCACCAGTGCCCCACTAGCGGGAGTCCACGAGCAGTACTTC. The V call is TRBV24-1, the J call TRBJ2-7; 11 bases agree with TRBD2. V was pared by 5 bases and J by 5 bases, with 7 bases of the junction left unmatched. The germline gives CDR1 KGHDR, CDR2 SFDVKD. The CDR3 is 15 residues long.

The CDR3 spells CASSSDRDEQYF. The CDR3 bases are TGTGCCAGCAGCTCGGACAGGGACGAGCAGTACTTC. The chain couples TRBV11-2 to TRBJ2-7; 8 bases line up with TRBD1. The CDR3 has 12 amino acids. CDR1 and CDR2 (germline): SGHAT, FQNNGV. Unmatched junction bases numbered 1, after V lost 4 bases and J lost 5 bases.

The genes are TRBV6-2 or TRBV6-3 and TRBJ2-1; 9 positions match TRBD1. The CDR3 is 15 amino acids. V dropped 6 bases and J dropped 3; count of bases not matched to a gene: 6. Germline loops: CDR1 MNHEY, CDR2 SVGEGT. The CDR3 reads CASSQQGAIYNEQFF. The CDR3 bases are TGTGCCAGCAGCCAACAGGGGGCGATCTACAATGAGCAGTTCTTC.

V usage is TRBV2 and J usage is TRBJ2-1; the match to TRBD1 covers 7 bases. Trimming removed 8 bases from V and 0 bases from J; junction bases left unmatched: 1. CDR1 and CDR2 (germline): SNHLY, FYNNEI. CDR3 size: 13 residues. CDR3 residues: CASGQDSYNEQFF. Here the CDR3 DNA reads TGTGCCAGCGGACAGGACTCCTACAATGAGCAGTTCTTC.

The CDR3 nucleotides are TGTGCCAGCAGCTTTAGGACTAGCGGGGAAGAGACCCAGTACTTC. Encoded protein: CASSFRTSGEETQYF. The rearrangement uses TRBV5-6 and TRBJ2-5; 12 bases map to TRBD2. The CDR3 sequence is 15 residues long. Germline CDR1 SGHDT, CDR2 YYEEEE. After removal of 2 bases from V and 3 bases from J, the junction contained 2 bases not matched to a gene.